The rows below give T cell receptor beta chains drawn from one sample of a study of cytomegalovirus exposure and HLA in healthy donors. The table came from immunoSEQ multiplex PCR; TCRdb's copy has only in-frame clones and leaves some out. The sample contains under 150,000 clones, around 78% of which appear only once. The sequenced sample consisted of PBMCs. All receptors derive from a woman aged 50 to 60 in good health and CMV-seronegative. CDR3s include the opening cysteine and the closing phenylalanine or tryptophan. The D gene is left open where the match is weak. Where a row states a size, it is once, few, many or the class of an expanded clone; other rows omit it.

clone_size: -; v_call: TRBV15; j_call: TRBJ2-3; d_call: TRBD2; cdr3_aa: CATSRVLAGSTDTQYF
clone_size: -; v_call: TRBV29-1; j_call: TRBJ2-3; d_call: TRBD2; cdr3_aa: CSVERAGGTDTQYF
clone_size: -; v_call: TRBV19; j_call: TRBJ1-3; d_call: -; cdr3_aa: CASSMRTASGNTIYF
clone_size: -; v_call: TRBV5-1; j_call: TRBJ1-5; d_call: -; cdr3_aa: CASSFGQSNQPQHF
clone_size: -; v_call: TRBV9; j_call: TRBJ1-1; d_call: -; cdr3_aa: CASSARGSTNSLNTEAFF
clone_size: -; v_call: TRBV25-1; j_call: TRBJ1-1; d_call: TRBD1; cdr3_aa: CASRETGVMNTEAFF
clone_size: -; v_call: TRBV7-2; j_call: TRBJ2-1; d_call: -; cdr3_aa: CASSRIVRRNEQFF
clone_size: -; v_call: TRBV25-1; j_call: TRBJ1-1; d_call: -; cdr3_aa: CASSESPGEAFF
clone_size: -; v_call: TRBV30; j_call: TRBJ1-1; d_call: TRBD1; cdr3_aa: CACRQGMNTEAFF
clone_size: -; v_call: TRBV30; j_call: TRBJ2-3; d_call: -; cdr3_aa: CAWSEQDTQYF
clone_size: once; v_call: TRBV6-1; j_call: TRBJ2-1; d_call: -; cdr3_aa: CASSEQTGWVFF
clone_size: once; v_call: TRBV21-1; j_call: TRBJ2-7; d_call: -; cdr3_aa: CASSKKREQYF
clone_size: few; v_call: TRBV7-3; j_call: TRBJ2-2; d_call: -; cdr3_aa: CATSRIANTGELFF
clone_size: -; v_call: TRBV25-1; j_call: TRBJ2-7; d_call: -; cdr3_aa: CASSELIATVSYEQYF
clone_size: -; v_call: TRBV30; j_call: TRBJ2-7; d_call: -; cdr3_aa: CAWTSSYEQYF
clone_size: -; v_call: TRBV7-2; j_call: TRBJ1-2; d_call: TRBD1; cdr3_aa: CASSPQGAGDTRGTF
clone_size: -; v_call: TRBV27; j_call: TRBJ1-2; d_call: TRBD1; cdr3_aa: CASSPDPQGNYGYTF
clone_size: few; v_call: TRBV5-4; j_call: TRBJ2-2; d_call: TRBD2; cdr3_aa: CASSPGGGRTGELFF
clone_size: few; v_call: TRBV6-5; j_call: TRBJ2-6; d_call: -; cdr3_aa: CASSRESNVLTF
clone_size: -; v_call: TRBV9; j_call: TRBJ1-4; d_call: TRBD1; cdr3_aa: CASSVGGPTRGLNEKLFF
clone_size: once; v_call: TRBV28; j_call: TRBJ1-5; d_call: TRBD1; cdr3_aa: CASRAFGTGFNQPQHF
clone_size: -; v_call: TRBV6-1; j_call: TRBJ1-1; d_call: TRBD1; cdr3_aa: CASSGQGYTEAFF
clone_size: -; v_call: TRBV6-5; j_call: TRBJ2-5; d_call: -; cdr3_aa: CASREQGRETQYF